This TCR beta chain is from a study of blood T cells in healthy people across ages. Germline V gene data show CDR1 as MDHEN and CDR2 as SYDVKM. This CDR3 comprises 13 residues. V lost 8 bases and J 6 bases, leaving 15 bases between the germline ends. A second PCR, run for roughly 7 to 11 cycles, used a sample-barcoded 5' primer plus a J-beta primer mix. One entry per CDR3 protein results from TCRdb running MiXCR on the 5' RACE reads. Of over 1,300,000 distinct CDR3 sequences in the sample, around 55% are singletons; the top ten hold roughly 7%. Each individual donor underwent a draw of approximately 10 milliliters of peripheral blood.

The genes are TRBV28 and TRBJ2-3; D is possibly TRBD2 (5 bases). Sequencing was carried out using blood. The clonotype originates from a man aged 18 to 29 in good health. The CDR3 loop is CASALPGLDTQYF. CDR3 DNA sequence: TGTGCCAGCGCCCTACCCGGACTTGATACGCAGTATTTT.